The clone carrying this T cell receptor (beta chain) was seen just once. The data were obtained in a study of control samples from healthy donors and cancer patients. Produced via immunoSEQ multiplex PCR; TCRdb's table is partial and in-frame only. Altogether 130,000 to 150,000 clones are present, around 90% being singletons, with the ten largest covering more than 4%. Germline values: CDR1 LGHDT, CDR2 YNNKEL (reference sequence). This CDR3 has 15 amino acids. V lost 4 bases and J lost 2, with 14 bases in between. Material: blood. The V gene is TRBV3-1 (or the pseudogene TRBV3-2), the J gene TRBJ1-2; weak D call: TRBD1 (5 bases). The receptor was derived from a man aged 30 to 39 in good health. The CDR3 region is CASSPNGGVNYGYTF. The CDR3 DNA sequence: TGTGCCAGCAGCCCCAATGGGGGGGTAAACTATGGCTACACCTTC.